Listed here are 15 T cell receptor beta chains from one sample, sequenced in a study of cytomegalovirus exposure and HLA in healthy donors. With 60 Vbeta and 13 Jbeta primers, the PCR was carried out. Measured with immunoSEQ multiplex PCR; TCRdb has only the in-frame clones, and not every one. The sample has just under 80,000 clones, and its top ten clones hold 3% to 4%. Sample: PBMCs. The receptors here all came from a man younger than 30 in good health and CMV-seropositive.

The rearrangement joins TRBV4-1 to TRBJ2-2, with D uncertain. Germline values: CDR1 MGHRA, CDR2 YSYEKL. Trimming shortened V by 1 base and J by 8 bases, and 11 bases separated the two germline ends. The CDR3 loop spans 14 amino acids. The CDR3 DNA follows: TGCGCCAGCAGCCAAGGTGGAGCTACTGGGGAGCTGTTTTTT. Amino acids: CASSQGGATGELFF.

V and J are TRBV4-1 and TRBJ2-7; 12 bases align to TRBD1. Trimming removed 0 bases from V and 7 bases from J; junction bases left unmatched: 7. The CDR3 runs 16 residues. CDR1 is MGHRA and CDR2 is YSYEKL in the germline V gene. The CDR3 is CASSQDPGQGAGEQYF. The CDR3 DNA sequence: TGCGCCAGCAGCCAAGACCCGGGACAGGGGGCGGGAGAGCAGTACTTC.

The chain is built from TRBV5-1 and TRBJ1-3, with 7 bases matching TRBD1. Germline V CDR1 and CDR2: SGHRS, YFSETQ. With 0 bases clipped from V and 4 bases from J, the junction kept 4 bases outside the gene matches. CDR3 length: 15 amino acids. The CDR3 region has the DNA TGCGCCAGCAGCTTGGAGGGGGCGCGAGGAAACACCATATATTTT. It is translated as CASSLEGARGNTIYF. Using reference TRBV5-1 and TRBJ1-3 for the parts outside the CDR3, the full variable domain is KAGVTQTPRYLIKTRGQQVTLSCSPISGHRSVSWYQQTPGQGLQFLFEYFSETQRNKGNFPGRFSGRQFSNSRSEMNVSTLELGDSALYLCASSLEGARGNTIYFGEGSWLTVV.

The gene calls are TRBV28 and TRBJ2-7, with a possible D match to TRBD1 (5 bases). Between the trimmed V and J ends, which lost 5 bases and 5 bases, there was a span of 19 bases. The CDR3 is made up of 15 amino acids. Germline assignment: CDR1 MDHEN and CDR2 SYDVKM. In DNA, the CDR3 is TGTGCCAGCAGTCGTACAGGTCTGATCCCCAACGAGCAGTACTTC. The encoded protein is CASSRTGLIPNEQYF.

The V call is TRBV15, the J call TRBJ2-7; D uncertain. The V gene lost 0 bases and the J gene lost 12 bases, with 6 bases spanning the gap. CDR3 length: 10 amino acids. Germline loops: CDR1 LNHNV, CDR2 YYDKDF (reference sequence). The CDR3 coding sequence is TGTGCCACCAGCAGAGACAGGTTGTACTTC. Encoded protein: CATSRDRLYF.

The rearrangement uses TRBV10-2 and TRBJ2-3; 8 nucleotides agree with TRBD2. This CDR3 region has 18 residues. Trimming cost V 7 bases and J 3 bases; bases outside gene matches: 18. In germline, CDR1 is WSHSY, CDR2 SAAADI. CDR3 bases: TGCGCCAGCATTGACCCCCTCGGGATAGCGGGGAGAACAGATACGCAGTATTTT. Amino acid sequence: CASIDPLGIAGRTDTQYF.

The chain links TRBV7-9 to TRBJ2-7, with a possible D match to TRBD2 (5 bases). Germline CDR1 is SEHNR and CDR2 is FQNEAQ (reference sequence). V lost 3 bases, J lost 0 bases, and 9 bases lay in between. This CDR3 region has 14 residues. Here the CDR3 DNA reads TGTGCCAGCAGCTTCAGACGGGACTCCTACGAGCAGTACTTC. It codes for CASSFRRDSYEQYF. Filled out from reference TRBV7-9 and TRBJ2-7, the complete variable domain reads DTGVSQNPRHKITKRGQNVTFRCDPISEHNRLYWYRQTLGQGPEFLTYFQNEAQLEKSRLLSDRFSAERPKGSFSTLEIQRTEQGDSAMYLCASSFRRDSYEQYFGPGTRLTVT.

This chain links TRBV5-1 with TRBJ1-5; the D gene is possibly TRBD1 (6 bases). V shed 7 bases and J shed 0 bases, with 14 bases lying between them. CDR1 is SGHRS and CDR2 is YFSETQ in the germline V gene. The CDR3 extends over 15 amino acids. The CDR3 here is CASPRTEYSNQPQHF. The CDR3 DNA reads TGCGCCAGCCCAAGGACAGAATATAGCAATCAGCCCCAGCATTTT.

A note on this clone: Other DNA sequences in this sample translate to the same CDR3. The V and J genes are TRBV5-1 and TRBJ1-6; 10 bases align to TRBD1. J gave up 6 bases and V 0 bases, and 0 bases lay outside the gene matches. The CDR3 has 15 amino acids. Germline CDR1 reads SGHRS; CDR2 reads YFSETQ. This chain's CDR3 is CASSLGDRGNSPLHF. Here the CDR3 DNA reads TGCGCCAGCAGCTTGGGGGACAGGGGTAATTCACCCCTCCACTTT.

This chain joins TRBV28 and TRBJ1-1, with 7 positions matching TRBD1. The length of the CDR3 is 15 residues. The V gene's germline CDR1 is MDHEN and CDR2 SYDVKM. Unmatched junction bases numbered 6, after V lost 2 bases and J lost 3 bases. The CDR3 DNA follows: TGTGCCAGCAGTTTACACACTACAGGGGACACTGAAGCTTTCTTT. It is translated as CASSLHTTGDTEAFF.

CDR3 nucleotide sequence: TGTGCCAGCAGCTTAGGGGGGGCGAACTATGGCTACACCTTC. This translates into CASSLGGANYGYTF. The chain is built from TRBV7-3 and TRBJ1-2; the D gene is possibly TRBD1 (6 bases). Germline V gives CDR1 SGHTA, CDR2 FQGTGA. This CDR3 has 14 amino acids. V shed 2 bases and J shed 2 bases, with 9 bases lying between them. Using reference TRBV7-3 and TRBJ1-2 for the parts outside the CDR3, the full variable domain is GAGVSQTPSNKVTEKGKYVELRCDPISGHTALYWYRQSLGQGPEFLIYFQGTGAADDSGLPNDRFFAVRPEGSVSTLKIQRTERGDSAVYLCASSLGGANYGYTFGSGTRLTVV.

The DNA for the CDR3 is TGTGCCATCAGTCCTCCCGGGGTGGGCCCCTACTTC. Translating gives CAISPPGVGPYF. The V call is TRBV10-3, the J call TRBJ2-7, with D maybe TRBD2 (5 bases). This CDR3 is 12 amino acids long. CDR1 and CDR2 from the germline V gene are ENHRY and SYGVKD. V shed 5 bases and J shed 13 bases, with 18 bases lying between them.

The chain is built from TRBV5-1 and TRBJ2-2; D remains unclear. Germline loops: CDR1 SGHRS, CDR2 YFSETQ. Trimming stripped 0 bases from V and 5 bases from J, with 5 bases between. This CDR3 has 13 residues. CDR3 coding DNA: TGCGCCAGCAGCTTGGGCGCTACCGGGGAGCTGTTTTTT. It is translated as CASSLGATGELFF.

The V call is TRBV28, the J call TRBJ1-2; 8 bases fit TRBD1. Trimming at V came to 3 bases and at J to 8 bases, leaving 5 bases not matched to a gene. CDR1 and CDR2 (germline): MDHEN, SYDVKM. The CDR3 loop spans 13 amino acids. In DNA form, the CDR3 reads TGTGCCAGCAGTTTGACAGGGGCGAGCGGCTACACCTTC. Its protein product is CASSLTGASGYTF.

The chain carries TRBV28 and TRBJ2-7, with D uncertain. Germline V gene data show CDR1 as MDHEN and CDR2 as SYDVKM. The length of the CDR3 is 13 residues. V was pared by 8 bases and J by 3 bases, with 14 bases between. In DNA, the CDR3 is TGTGCCAGCCTCGAGGTCAAGAGCTACGAGCAGTACTTC. Its translation: CASLEVKSYEQYF. Using reference TRBV28 and TRBJ2-7 for the parts outside the CDR3, the full variable domain is DVKVTQSSRYLVKRTGEKVFLECVQDMDHENMFWYRQDPGLGLRLIYFSYDVKMKEKGDIPEGYSVSREKKERFSLILESASTNQTSMYLCASLEVKSYEQYFGPGTRLTVT.